The TCR beta chain described here comes from a study of graft-versus-host responses after intestinal transplantation. Across the whole study: For approximately three years after anti-thymocyte globulin induction, all recipients took tacrolimus and steroids.

Here immunoSEQ multiplex PCR was the method, and the copy in TCRdb shows in-frame clones only, minus some. This sample yields about 97,000 clones, of which 90% are seen a single time; more than 15% belongs to the top ten. Trimming left V 1 base short and J 6 bases short, with 14 bases between. Germline V gives CDR1 SGHVS, CDR2 FQNEAQ. This CDR3 region has 15 residues. Sequenced material: PBMCs, taken about 440 days after intestinal transplant. J is TRBJ2-3 and V is TRBV7-8; D is tentatively TRBD1 or TRBD2 (5 bases each). The clonotype originates from a human patient who received an intestinal transplant, so some T cells may come from the graft donor. The CDR3 region is CASSLGSGPGDTQYF. The CDR3 bases are TGTGCCAGCAGCTTAGGGTCGGGGCCCGGGGATACGCAGTATTTT. The variable domain in full, with the rest retrieved from reference TRBV7-8 and TRBJ2-3, is GAGVSQSPRYKVAKRGQDVALRCDPISGHVSLFWYQQALGQGPEFLTYFQNEAQLDKSGLPSDRFFAERPEGSVSTLKIQRTQQEDSAVYLCASSLGSGPGDTQYFGPGTRLTVL.